This TCR beta chain was captured by sequencing in a study of cytomegalovirus exposure and HLA in healthy donors (dated by TCRdb to about 2017). Regarding the research as a whole: According to an earlier analysis of a few hundred of the donors, 150 million to 200 million T cells yielded 90 million to 130 million unique TCR beta sequences and around 300 Gb of sequence data. Of the roughly 400 genotyped donors, 75% to 85% were placed in the genetic ancestry cluster associated with self-reported Caucasian donors. The aim of the study was to test whether cataloging public T cell receptors could identify signatures of past pathogen exposure. Besides the first cohort of approximately 670 subjects, a separate validation cohort made up of roughly 120 different subjects was used. Typing coverage varied by locus: roughly 620-640 donors for A, B, C, DRB1 and DQB1; approximately 520 for DQA1; approximately 570 for DPA1; under 490 for DPB1. Every discovery cohort repertoire had been produced on one sequencing platform. An earlier analysis of a few hundred of the donors applied high-throughput TCR beta sequencing to assess whether each TCR beta V gene segment acted as functional or pseudogenic. Across approximately 420 genotyped donors of the cohort, an average of 235,054 unique TCR beta nucleotide sequences per donor were sequenced, and approximately 19% of those sequences were non-productive. A later genetic analysis took genome-wide SNP genotypes for 398 of the 666 donors and used that subset as a discovery cohort. The study combined high-throughput TCR immunosequencing, statistical association of individual TCRs with disease status, and machine learning to predict cytomegalovirus infection status. The T cell repertoires of around 730 subjects were profiled by immunosequencing and related to cytomegalovirus serostatus. Both class I and class II loci were covered by HLA typing, at four-digit resolution. In a later analysis, previously published TCR beta repertoires from 500 to 750 donors were re-analyzed and high-resolution HLA genotyping was added so that TCR occurrence patterns could be studied. An early release covering just under 650 HLA-typed donors comprised about 320 gigabases of sequencing data and approximately 85 million unique TCR sequences. Rather than drawing on any new phenotypic data, the later analysis identified candidate immune exposures from TCR beta sequences and the way those sequences occurred across donors. About five DR-DQ haplotypes were handled as single units for association and clustering because linkage in the cohort was strong. Donor age, sex, ethnicity and CMV serostatus were compiled together with the repertoire data.

The protocol used for the library was the immunoSEQ multiplex PCR assay. For the multiplex PCR, a mixture combining 60 forward primers for TCR Vbeta segments and 13 reverse primers for TCR Jbeta segments was used. The CDR3 region of rearranged TCR beta genes was amplified from genomic DNA with a multiplex PCR assay. The amplified TCR beta libraries were sequenced on the Illumina HiSeq System as 87-base-pair reads. The study's processing was this. A later analysis counted tens of millions of unique TCR beta chains across the 650 to 800 repertoires, and some 11 million of these chains were shared by at least two donors. Raw reads were error-corrected and collapsed into unique sequences with a nearest-neighbor algorithm that merged closely related sequences to remove PCR and sequencing errors. To assign V, D and J gene segments, CDR3 sequences were aligned to IMGT reference sequences. For a sequence to be retained, at least a six-nucleotide match to both a V gene segment and a J gene segment was required. A rearrangement was called productive if the CDR3 had no stop codons and remained in frame with V and J, and every other rearrangement was called non-productive. Following IMGT convention, CDR3 was defined as the stretch from the second conserved V-encoded cysteine to the conserved J-encoded phenylalanine. The earlier analysis of about 530 of the donors excluded any sequence lacking an unambiguous match to a single V gene segment. An earlier analysis of a few hundred of the donors classified V segments as functional when productive rearrangements were above 56.7% and as segregating when the standard deviation between donors was above 5%. A statistical classification framework was built to diagnose cytomegalovirus status from the catalog of TCR beta chain sequences. A later analysis assigned V and J genes by comparing TCR nucleotide sequences with IMGT/GENE-DB human TR gene sequences. The TCRdist pipeline was used in a later analysis to assign CDR3 sequences and most-parsimonious VDJ recombination scenarios. In a later analysis, every TCR beta chain was defined by the combination of its CDR3 amino acid sequence and its V-gene family, and reads without a unique V-gene family were dropped. In a later analysis, a few hundred highly shared, low-generation-probability nucleotide sequences were removed to address suspected cross-contamination and a sequencing artifact. For each public chain, a later analysis derived a clonal expansion index from normalized ranks of inferred template counts within each repertoire. Generation probabilities in a later analysis came from a VDJ recombination model fitted to out-of-frame rearrangements, and those results were checked against IGoR. A later analysis scored TCR-TCR, TCR-HLA and TCR-CMV co-occurrence with hypergeometric tests, applying a repertoire-size bias correction to TCR pairs. A later analysis estimated false discovery rates by permuting HLA or CMV assignments 20 times. A later analysis grouped co-occurring TCRs with DBSCAN, adding TCRdist sequence similarity when clustering within HLA-allele-positive subsets. Repertoires with fewer than 30,000 or more than 120,000 public chains were left out of co-occurrence clustering, as were about five repertoires with anomalous nucleotide sharing. TCRdb obtained this table from immuneACCESS and retained in-frame rearrangements with V and J assigned. These tables miss some clones; where compared with another copy, unresolved V genes account for less than half of the shortfall, and the remainder is unexplained. V, J and clone size are taken as reported in that table, and D and trimming were inferred from the DNA itself. This sample is represented by around 99,000 clones; roughly 80% of them were singletons. The ten biggest clones cover roughly 3% of the sample.

The cohort consisted of hundreds of healthy bone marrow donors. All cohort members were sampled while nominally healthy, although unrecorded immune exposures were likely present. The donor was CMV seronegative and was included in the group of several hundred seronegative cohort members. A peripheral blood sample was collected from each donor, and TCR beta sequencing was performed on peripheral blood mononuclear cells. The Qiagen DNeasy Blood Extraction Kit was used to extract genomic DNA from the blood cell samples. The CDR3 runs 12 amino acids, cysteine and phenylalanine included. This entry keeps only the CDR3 DNA: 36 bases, framed from base 1. V is pared back by 6 bases and J by 1 base, with 9 bases lying between the germline termini. The germline V gene encodes CDR1 SQVTM and CDR2 ANQGSEA. Comment on this clone: Its antigen is not yet known. No clone much larger than this one lies a single base away; base qualities are absent.

Here is what the overall study found, with its caveats: Linkage disequilibrium might explain the correlated functional status among segregating V segments, but an unknown experimental factor could not be ruled out. Sequencing depth was assumed to be roughly uniform across donors in the presence/absence analyses, though that assumption may not hold. The authors suggested that the approach could potentially be extended to other disease states and immunological phenotypes. According to a later analysis, TCR association rates differed among HLA loci, with DRB1 alleles showing the most associated TCRs and HLA-C alleles showing the fewest. Across donors, most TCR sequences were observed very rarely, whereas some public TCRs were present in many individuals. CMV serostatus was the only immune exposure information available for the cohort. Compared with the roughly 700-donor mean, donors in an Asian-associated ancestry cluster had fewer N-insertions in productive TCRs, according to a later genetic analysis. The 87-base-pair reads could not distinguish some IMGT-functional V segments, including TRBV6-2 and TRBV6-3, so those segments were excluded. In both the original and validation cohorts, the classifier was reported to diagnose cytomegalovirus status with high specificity and sensitivity. In an earlier analysis of roughly 560 of the donors, most TCR beta V segments were observed in productive rearrangements about 87% or about 30% of the time, broadly matching IMGT annotations. Because HLA typing was unavailable for some donors at each locus, only the typed subset was used in association tests. V-gene and J-gene trimming of TCR beta chains was associated with a missense DCLRE1C variant in a later genetic analysis, and the association was replicated in an independent cohort. A few of the identified cytomegalovirus-associated TCR beta chains were confirmed in vitro to be specific for cytomegalovirus antigens. Only TCR beta chains were sequenced in this cohort, and the absence of alpha or paired-chain data limited detectable features. In a later analysis, HLA-associated TCR beta chains showed more clonal expansion and lower generation probabilities than non-associated chains that were equally common. Most CMV-associated TCR beta chains appeared to be HLA-restricted in a later analysis, and the HLA associations seemed to be driven largely by CMV exposure. In a later analysis, several top co-occurrence clusters were reported to appear linked to parvovirus B19, influenza, CMV and Epstein-Barr virus. A later analysis associated 15,000 to 20,000 TCR beta sequences with specific HLA alleles at a false discovery rate of 0.05. A further reported finding was that TCR beta sequences accurately predicted the HLA-A and HLA-B alleles for most subjects in the first cohort. The sequencing pipeline was judged likely to have produced a cluster of highly shared sequence variants as a technical artifact. The study listed 150 to 200 TCR beta chains as associated with cytomegalovirus. The earlier analysis of 450 to 700 of the donors excluded 15 to 20 rarely observed V segments, including chromosome 9 orphons, because counts were too low. Strong co-occurrence of HLA alleles, especially DR and DQ, made assigning TCR associations to individual alleles difficult.

The sequence was obtained from a middle-aged man in good health and CMV-seronegative. Rearrangement joined TRBV29-1 to TRBJ1-1, with TRBD1 perhaps the D gene, on 6 matching bases. The source material was PBMCs. The bases read TGCAGCGTAGGACAGAAGAACACTGAAGCTTTCTTT. Translated, this is CSVGQKNTEAFF.